The source of this T cell receptor (beta chain) is a study of T cells in Graves' hyperthyroidism and ophthalmopathy. Broader study findings: Within blood appeared most thyroid clonotypes that had expanded above 0.001.

In this sample, this clonotype turned up many times. Antigen: not known. Amplified TCR beta CDR3 regions came from RNA transcripts. Primed by the HTBI set, a first-round RT-PCR was run on the TCR CDR3. Each CDR3 protein is one row after TCRdb ran MiXCR on the multiplex PCR reads. The sample lists around 240,000 distinct CDR3 sequences, roughly 17% occurring once. A NOSPECS grade of at least 4, a Clinical Activity Score of at least 3 and duration under 3 months were recorded in ophthalmopathy patients. The germline V gene has CDR1 LGHNA and CDR2 YNFKEQ. V shed 4 bases and J 2 bases; nucleotides not matched to a gene: 5. The CDR3 is made up of 16 amino acids.

The specimen was blood. The V and J genes are TRBV4-2 and TRBJ2-3, with TRBD2 identical over 11 bases. This TCR came from a woman under 30 with Graves' ophthalmopathy. The CDR3 sequence is CASSPLAGGTTDTQYF. The CDR3 bases are TGTGCCAGCAGCCCTCTAGCGGGGGGAACCACAGATACGCAGTATTTT.